This entry describes one TCR beta chain. This clone has only a few counts. Its antigen target is currently unknown. Base-call qualities are not available, and no considerably larger clone is one nucleotide away. Patients with a history of autoimmune disease or receiving systemic immunosuppression were excluded from the trial. Peripheral blood for TCR sequencing was collected from all dose cohorts at baseline, on cycle 4 day 1, and on cycle 7 day 1. Samples came from an open-label, multicenter, first-in-human phase I dose-escalation trial of ivuxolimab. Adults with locally advanced or metastatic melanoma, renal cell, hepatocellular, or head and neck squamous cell carcinoma were enrolled in the trial. Before TCR sequencing, CD4+ T cells and CD8+ T cells were sorted from peripheral blood as separate populations. These data belong to a study of OX40 agonist ivuxolimab in advanced cancers. In terms of the full investigation: Ivuxolimab was an agonistic, fully human IgG2 monoclonal antibody directed against OX40 (CD134), a costimulatory receptor. Intravenous ivuxolimab was administered to patients every 2 weeks at six dose levels: 0.01, 0.1, 0.3, 1.5, 3 and 10 mg/kg. Of the 50 to 55 patients in dose escalation, about 19 had hepatocellular carcinoma, some 15 had melanoma, 9 had renal cell carcinoma and 9 had head and neck cancer. A male proportion of around 83% and a mean age of around 60 years, ranging from roughly 23 to 85, were recorded for the dose-escalation cohort. Patients were allowed to have had prior anti-PD-1, anti-PD-L1 or anti-CTLA-4 therapy, and less than 45% of the dose-escalation patients had previously received checkpoint inhibitors. Partial responses occurred in three dose-escalation patients, of whom one had hepatocellular carcinoma and two had cutaneous melanoma. Peripheral TCRbeta sequencing was intended to test whether TCR sequence diversity was altered and clonal T-cell expansion was caused by ivuxolimab. The monotherapy dose-escalation portion (N = 52 patients) of the phase I ivuxolimab trial is reported in the paper.

V is shortened by 3 bases, J by 5 bases, and the region joining them spans 14 bases. Including cysteine and phenylalanine, the CDR3 has 14 amino acids. Only the CDR3 part of the read is kept: 42 bases, read in frame from the first base. According to the germline V gene, CDR1 reads MNHNS and CDR2 reads SASEGT. Genomic DNA was isolated from the sorted cells so that the TCRbeta CDR3 region could be sequenced. The immunoSEQ Assay was used for sequencing of TCRbeta CDR3 regions. TCRdb provides this immuneACCESS table in a form limited to in-frame rearrangements. Some clones are lacking; in checked studies, under half of them reflect an unresolved V gene, and why the rest are absent is not known. Across this sample there are about 51,000 clones, with roughly four fifths seen only once. The top ten hold roughly 3% of the sample. Overall results and qualifications from the work: After ivuxolimab, expanded clones were on average more numerous among CD8+ T cells than among CD4+ T cells. Which antigens the clonally expanded peripheral T cells were specific for was not determined. In partial responders in the 0.1-3.0 mg/kg groups, normalized peripheral clonal expansion was found to be among the lowest, especially among CD8+ T cells. At doses of 0.1 to 3.0 mg/kg, clonal expansion of both CD4+ and CD8+ T cells in blood was seen between baseline and week 6. Low levels of normalized T-cell clonal expansion were also shown by some nonresponding patients.

The chain uses TRBV6-1 and TRBJ2-7; TRBD1 is possibly the D segment (6 matching bases). The sample here was CD4+ or CD8+ T cells sorted from blood, taken in a trial of the OX40 agonist ivuxolimab. This TCR came from an adult with an advanced solid tumor such as melanoma, head and neck, liver or kidney cancer. The CDR3 region reads CASSDGGHLNEQYF. The sequence in DNA is TGTGCCAGCAGTGATGGGGGCCATCTAAACGAGCAGTACTTC.